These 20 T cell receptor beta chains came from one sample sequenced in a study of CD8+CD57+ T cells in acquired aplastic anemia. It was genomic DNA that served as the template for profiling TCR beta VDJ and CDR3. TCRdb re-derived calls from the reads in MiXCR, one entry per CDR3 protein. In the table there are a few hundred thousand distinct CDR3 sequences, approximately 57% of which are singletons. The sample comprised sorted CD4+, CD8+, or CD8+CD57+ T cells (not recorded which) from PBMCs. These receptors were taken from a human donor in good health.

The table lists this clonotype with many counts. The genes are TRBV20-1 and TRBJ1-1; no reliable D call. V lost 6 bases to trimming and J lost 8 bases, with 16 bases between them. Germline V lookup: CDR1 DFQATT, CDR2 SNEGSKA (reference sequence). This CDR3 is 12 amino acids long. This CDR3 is CSANEAREEAFF. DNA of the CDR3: TGCAGTGCAAATGAGGCTAGGGAAGAAGCTTTCTTT.

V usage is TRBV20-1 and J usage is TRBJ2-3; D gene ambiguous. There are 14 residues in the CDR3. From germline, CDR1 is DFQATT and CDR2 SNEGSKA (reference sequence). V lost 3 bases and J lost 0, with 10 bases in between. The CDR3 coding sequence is TGCAGTGCTAGTAGCTCGTCTAGCACAGATACGCAGTATTTT. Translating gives CSASSSSSTDTQYF.

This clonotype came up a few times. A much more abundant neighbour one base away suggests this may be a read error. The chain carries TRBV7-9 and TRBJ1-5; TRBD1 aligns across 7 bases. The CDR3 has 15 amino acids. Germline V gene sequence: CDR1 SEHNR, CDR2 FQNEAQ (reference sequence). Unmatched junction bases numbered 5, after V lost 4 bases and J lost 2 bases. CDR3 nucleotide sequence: TGTGCCAGCAGCTCCAGGGGGTCCGGCAATCAGCCCCAGCATTTT. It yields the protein CASSSRGSGNQPQHF.

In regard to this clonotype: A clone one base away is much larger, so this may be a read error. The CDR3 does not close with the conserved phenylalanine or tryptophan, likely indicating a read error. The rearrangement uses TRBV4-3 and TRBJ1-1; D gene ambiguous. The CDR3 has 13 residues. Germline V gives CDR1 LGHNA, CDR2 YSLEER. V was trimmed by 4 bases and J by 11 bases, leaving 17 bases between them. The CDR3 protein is CASSPDRSGSAFC. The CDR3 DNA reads TGCGCCAGCAGCCCTGACCGCTCGGGGTCGGCTTTCTGT.

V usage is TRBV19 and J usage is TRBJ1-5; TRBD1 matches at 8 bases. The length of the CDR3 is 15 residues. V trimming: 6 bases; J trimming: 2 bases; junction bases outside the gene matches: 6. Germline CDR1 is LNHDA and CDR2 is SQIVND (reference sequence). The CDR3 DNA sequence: TGTGCCAGTAGGGCGGACAGGGAAGGCAATCAGCCCCAGCATTTT. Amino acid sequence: CASRADREGNQPQHF.

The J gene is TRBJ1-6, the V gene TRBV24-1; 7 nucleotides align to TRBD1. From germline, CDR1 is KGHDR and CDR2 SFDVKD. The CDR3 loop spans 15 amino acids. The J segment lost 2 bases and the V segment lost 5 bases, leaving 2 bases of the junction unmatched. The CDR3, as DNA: TGTGCCACCAGTGGGGGACAGCCCTATAATTCACCCCTCCACTTT. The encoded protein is CATSGGQPYNSPLHF.

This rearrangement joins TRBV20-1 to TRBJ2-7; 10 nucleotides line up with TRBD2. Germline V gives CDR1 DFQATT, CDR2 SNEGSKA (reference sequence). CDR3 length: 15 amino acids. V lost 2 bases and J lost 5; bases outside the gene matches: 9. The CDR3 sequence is CSARPLTSGTNEQYF. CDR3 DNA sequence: TGCAGTGCTAGACCCCTCACTAGCGGGACCAACGAGCAGTACTTC.

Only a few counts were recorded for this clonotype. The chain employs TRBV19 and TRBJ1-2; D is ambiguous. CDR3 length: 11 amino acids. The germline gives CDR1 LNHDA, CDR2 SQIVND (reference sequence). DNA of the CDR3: TGTGGTACAAGCCTCTACTATGGCTACACCTTC. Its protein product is CGTSLYYGYTF.

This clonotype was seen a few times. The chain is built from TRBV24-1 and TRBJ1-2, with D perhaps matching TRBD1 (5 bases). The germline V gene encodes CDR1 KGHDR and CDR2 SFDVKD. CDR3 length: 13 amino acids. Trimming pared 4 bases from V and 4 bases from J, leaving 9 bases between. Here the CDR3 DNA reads TGTGCCACCAGTGAGGCCGGGACCTATGGCTACACCTTC. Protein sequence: CATSEAGTYGYTF.

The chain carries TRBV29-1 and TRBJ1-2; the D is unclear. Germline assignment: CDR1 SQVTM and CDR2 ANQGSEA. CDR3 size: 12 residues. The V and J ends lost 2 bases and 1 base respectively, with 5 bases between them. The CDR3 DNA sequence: TGCAGCGTTGAATCACTTAACTATGGCTACACCTTC. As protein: CSVESLNYGYTF.

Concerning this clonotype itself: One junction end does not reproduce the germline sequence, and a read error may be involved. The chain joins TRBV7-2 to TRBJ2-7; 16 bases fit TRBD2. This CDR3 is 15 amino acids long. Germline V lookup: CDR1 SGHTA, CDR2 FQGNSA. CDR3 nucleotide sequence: TGTGCCAGCAGCTTGGGACTAGCGGGAGGGCGCCTGGGACTATTC. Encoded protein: CASSLGLAGGRLGLF. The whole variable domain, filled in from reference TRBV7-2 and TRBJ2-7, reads GAGVSQSPSNKVTEKGKDVELRCDPISGHTALYWYRQSLGQGLEFLIYFQGNSAPDKSGLPSDRFSAERTGGSVSTLTIQRTQQEDSAVYLCASSLGLAGGRLGLFGPGTRLTVT.

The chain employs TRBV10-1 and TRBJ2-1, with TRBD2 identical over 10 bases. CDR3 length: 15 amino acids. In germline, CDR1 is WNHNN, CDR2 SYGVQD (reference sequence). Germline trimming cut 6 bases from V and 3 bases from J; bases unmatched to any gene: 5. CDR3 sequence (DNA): TGCGCCAGCAGCCTAGCGGGAGCCGGCTACAATGAGCAGTTCTTC. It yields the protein CASSLAGAGYNEQFF.

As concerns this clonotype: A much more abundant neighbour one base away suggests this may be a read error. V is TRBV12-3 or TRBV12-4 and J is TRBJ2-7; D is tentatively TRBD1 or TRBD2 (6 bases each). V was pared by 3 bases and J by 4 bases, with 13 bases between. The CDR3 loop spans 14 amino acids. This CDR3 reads CASSFGGRDYEQYF. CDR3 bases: TGTGCCAGCAGTTTCGGGGGCAGGGATTACGAGCAGTACTTC.

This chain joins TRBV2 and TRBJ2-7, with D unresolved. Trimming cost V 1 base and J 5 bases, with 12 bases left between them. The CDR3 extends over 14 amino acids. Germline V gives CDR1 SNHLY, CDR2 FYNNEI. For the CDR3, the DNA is TGTGCCAGCAGTGAAGGACTGAGTACCAACGAGCAGTACTTC. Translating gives CASSEGLSTNEQYF.

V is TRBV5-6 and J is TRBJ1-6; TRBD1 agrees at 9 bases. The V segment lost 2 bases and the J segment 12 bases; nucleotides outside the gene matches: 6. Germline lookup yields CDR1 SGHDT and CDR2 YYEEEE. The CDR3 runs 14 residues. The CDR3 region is CASSLGDRVEPLHF. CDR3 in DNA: TGTGCCAGCAGCTTAGGGGACAGGGTCGAACCCCTCCACTTT. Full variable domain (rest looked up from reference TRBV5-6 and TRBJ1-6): DAGVTQSPTHLIKTRGQQVTLRCSPKSGHDTVSWYQQALGQGPQFIFQYYEEEERQRGNFPDRFSGHQFPNYSSELNVNALLLGDSALYLCASSLGDRVEPLHFGNGTRLTVT.

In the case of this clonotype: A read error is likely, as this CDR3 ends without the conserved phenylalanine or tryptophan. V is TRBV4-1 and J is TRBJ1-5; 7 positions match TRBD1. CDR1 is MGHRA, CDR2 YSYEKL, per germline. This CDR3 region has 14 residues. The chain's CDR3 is CASSQRQGHQPQHC. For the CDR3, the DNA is TGTGCCAGCAGCCAACGACAGGGCCATCAGCCCCAGCATTGT.

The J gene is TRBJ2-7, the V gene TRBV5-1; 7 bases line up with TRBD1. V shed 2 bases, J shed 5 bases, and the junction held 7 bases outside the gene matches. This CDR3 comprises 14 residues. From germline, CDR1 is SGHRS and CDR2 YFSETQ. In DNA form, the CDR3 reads TGCGCCAGCAGCTTTGAGGGGGCGGTCGACGAGCAGTACTTC. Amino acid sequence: CASSFEGAVDEQYF.

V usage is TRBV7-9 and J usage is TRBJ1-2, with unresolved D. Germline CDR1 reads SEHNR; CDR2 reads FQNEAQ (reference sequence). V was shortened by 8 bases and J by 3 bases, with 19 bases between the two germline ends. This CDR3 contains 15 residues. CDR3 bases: TGTGCCAGCTATAAGTCCACAAGGGAAGACTATGGCTACACCTTC. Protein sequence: CASYKSTREDYGYTF.

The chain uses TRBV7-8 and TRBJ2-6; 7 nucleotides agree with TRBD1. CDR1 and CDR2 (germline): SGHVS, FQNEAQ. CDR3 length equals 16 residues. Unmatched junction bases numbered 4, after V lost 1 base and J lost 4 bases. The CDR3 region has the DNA TGTGCCAGCAGCTTAGAGGGACAGAGAGGGGCCAACGTCCTGACTTTC. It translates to CASSLEGQRGANVLTF.

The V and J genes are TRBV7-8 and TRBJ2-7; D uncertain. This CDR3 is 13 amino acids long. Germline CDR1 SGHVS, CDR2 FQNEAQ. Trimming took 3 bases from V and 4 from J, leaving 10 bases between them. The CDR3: CASSFSEYYEQYF. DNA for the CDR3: TGTGCCAGCAGCTTCTCGGAATATTACGAGCAGTACTTC.